The sequence of this T cell receptor (beta chain) was determined in a study of blood T cell repertoires in COVID-19. Study as a whole: Both acute and convalescent COVID-19 samples were obtained from the United States, Italy and Spain. In each case, the material was cDNA or gDNA derived from T cells, B-cell-depleted T cells, or PBMCs.

Per the study methods: Amplification from reference gene primers served as the basis for estimated nucleated cell counts. TCRdb keeps only in-frame clones here, not all; method: immunoSEQ multiplex PCR. From that table come the V and J calls and clone size; the DNA was used to work out D and trimming. The data show 250,000 or so clones, with about 88% seen just once and about 0.99% held by the top ten. Sequencing was performed on peripheral blood. The clonotype originates from a woman aged 35 to 49 who had recovered from COVID-19.

For the CDR3, the DNA is TGTGCCAGTAGTACGCCCCTTGACGGGACTAATGAAAAACTGTTTTTT. Translated, it gives CASSTPLDGTNEKLFF. The chain employs TRBV19 and TRBJ1-4; no clear D gene. Trimming pared 4 bases from V and 2 bases from J, leaving 14 bases between. CDR3 length equals 16 residues. Germline CDR1 is LNHDA and CDR2 is SQIVND (reference sequence).